The text below deals with one T cell receptor beta chain. On sorted subsets, replicate PCRs used 200 to 250 ng DNA, or 31,000 or so T cell genomes. Produced via immunoSEQ multiplex PCR; TCRdb's table is partial and in-frame only. The sample lists over a million clones, about 96% occurring once. The data stem from a study of shared clonotypes between healthy human individuals. Investigators divided CD4+ cells into CD45RA+ naive and CD45RA-negative memory subsets. Per the germline V gene, CDR1 is SGHAT and CDR2 is FQNNGV. The V and J ends lost 4 bases and 1 base respectively, with 19 bases between them. The CDR3 loop spans 17 amino acids.

This TCR came from a man aged 25-45 years in good health. The V and J genes are TRBV11-2 and TRBJ1-1, with D possibly matching TRBD1 (5 bases). The sample consisted of naive CD4+ T cells sorted from blood. The subset is: CD45RA+ positively selected. CDR3 coding DNA: TGTGCCAGCAGCTCAACCAGTCCGGGACTGAGGAACACTGAAGCTTTCTTT. It is translated as CASSSTSPGLRNTEAFF. Drawing the rest from reference TRBV11-2 and TRBJ1-1, the complete variable domain is EAGVAQSPRYKIIEKRQSVAFWCNPISGHATLYWYQQILGQGPKLLIQFQNNGVVDDSQLPKDRFSAERLKGVDSTLKIQPAKLEDSAVYLCASSSTSPGLRNTEAFFGQGTRLTVV.